These 28 T cell receptor beta chains share one sample of origin, sequenced in a study of T cell responses to AZD1222 COVID-19 vaccine. The assay was immunoSEQ multiplex PCR, and TCRdb's table has in-frame clones only and misses some. The repertoire holds around 140,000 clones, 80% to 90% seen once, with approximately 8% in the top ten. Source: peripheral blood, taken on day 0 of AZD1222 vaccination. Receptors were obtained from an adult in good health.

The table lists this clone with a count of one. The chain joins TRBV6-4 to TRBJ1-2; 10 nucleotides match TRBD1. V shed 6 bases, J shed 6 bases, and the junction held 13 bases outside the gene matches. The CDR3 has 16 amino acids. Germline V gene lookup returns CDR1 MRHNA and CDR2 SNTAGT. CDR3 region: CASSDRPGQGNHGYTF. The CDR3 DNA follows: TGTGCCAGCAGCGACCGTCCGGGACAGGGGAACCATGGCTACACCTTC.

The rearrangement links TRBV13 to TRBJ2-6; no firm D call. Trimming cost V 3 bases and J 0 bases, with 12 bases left between them. Germline V CDR1 and CDR2: PRHDT, FYEKMQ (reference sequence). The CDR3 is 17 amino acids. CDR3 in amino acids: CASSFVLQASGANVLTF. In DNA form, the CDR3 reads TGTGCCAGCAGCTTTGTTCTGCAGGCCTCTGGGGCCAACGTCCTGACTTTC.

This chain joins TRBV11-2 and TRBJ2-3; 12 bases map to TRBD1. This CDR3 has 16 residues. V lost 1 base and J lost 6; bases outside the gene matches: 5. Germline CDR1 SGHAT, CDR2 FQNNGV. The CDR3 DNA reads TGTGCCAGCAGCTTAGTCGGGACAGGGGGCATCGATACGCAGTATTTT. As protein: CASSLVGTGGIDTQYF. The whole variable domain, filled in from reference TRBV11-2 and TRBJ2-3, reads EAGVAQSPRYKIIEKRQSVAFWCNPISGHATLYWYQQILGQGPKLLIQFQNNGVVDDSQLPKDRFSAERLKGVDSTLKIQPAKLEDSAVYLCASSLVGTGGIDTQYFGPGTRLTVL.

There are a few counts of this clone. V is TRBV5-4 and J is TRBJ2-2; TRBD2 might be the D (6 bases). Trimming shortened V by 3 bases and J by 0 bases, and 6 bases separated the two germline ends. The CDR3 contains 14 residues. The germline V gene has CDR1 SGHNT and CDR2 YYREEE (reference sequence). This chain's CDR3 is CASSWTTNTGELFF. The DNA for the CDR3 is TGTGCCAGCAGCTGGACTACGAACACCGGGGAGCTGTTTTTT.

V and J are TRBV12-3 or TRBV12-4 and TRBJ1-6, with D unresolved. This CDR3 is built from 11 residues. With 3 bases removed from V and 13 bases from J, the gap between germline ends came to 7 bases. The CDR3 reads CASSFAGPLHF. The CDR3 bases are TGTGCCAGCAGTTTTGCGGGCCCCCTCCACTTT.

The genes are TRBV20-1 and TRBJ1-5; 7 positions agree with TRBD1. The germline V gene encodes CDR1 DFQATT and CDR2 SNEGSKA (reference sequence). This CDR3 has 14 residues. V lost 3 bases, J lost 3 bases, and 5 bases stayed unmatched. This chain's CDR3 is CSASSDRTNQPQHF. The CDR3 nucleotides read TGCAGTGCTAGTTCGGACAGGACCAATCAGCCCCAGCATTTT.

The rearrangement uses TRBV29-1 and TRBJ2-7; no clear D gene. This CDR3 contains 12 residues. The V end was cut by 3 bases, the J end by 2 bases, with 8 bases between. Germline CDR1 and CDR2: SQVTM and ANQGSEA. The CDR3 loop is CSVESDTYEQYF. CDR3 coding DNA: TGCAGCGTTGAGTCAGACACCTACGAGCAGTACTTC.

This rearrangement joins TRBV7-8 to TRBJ1-6; 7 nucleotides agree with TRBD1. The CDR3 runs to 17 residues. After removal of 2 bases from V and 0 bases from J, the junction contained 4 bases not matched to a gene. Germline V gene sequence: CDR1 SGHVS, CDR2 FQNEAQ. CDR3 residues: CASSLMQGGSYNSPLHF. The CDR3 nucleotides read TGTGCCAGCAGCTTAATGCAGGGGGGCTCCTATAATTCACCCCTCCACTTT.

This clone is a singleton in its sample. This chain links TRBV7-2 with TRBJ2-3; 14 bases line up with TRBD2. CDR1 and CDR2 from the germline V gene are SGHTA and FQGNSA. V shed 3 bases, J shed 5 bases, and the junction held 10 bases outside the gene matches. This CDR3 spans 18 amino acids. The CDR3 loop reads CASSFGTSGRRRGDTQYF. The CDR3 DNA reads as TGTGCCAGCAGCTTCGGGACTAGCGGGAGAAGGAGGGGAGATACGCAGTATTTT. The whole variable domain, remainder taken from reference TRBV7-2 and TRBJ2-3, is GAGVSQSPSNKVTEKGKDVELRCDPISGHTALYWYRQSLGQGLEFLIYFQGNSAPDKSGLPSDRFSAERTGGSVSTLTIQRTQQEDSAVYLCASSFGTSGRRRGDTQYFGPGTRLTVL.

V gene TRBV5-1 combines with J gene TRBJ2-3; D is possibly TRBD1 (7 bases). The CDR3 loop spans 14 amino acids. V was shortened by 3 bases and J by 5 bases, with 13 bases between the two germline ends. Germline CDR1 reads SGHRS; CDR2 reads YFSETQ. CDR3 coding DNA: TGCGCCAGCAGCTCCGGGACAGCGGGAGATACGCAGTATTTT. Protein sequence: CASSSGTAGDTQYF.

The chain employs TRBV4-1 and TRBJ2-5; D not resolved. The V gene's germline CDR1 is MGHRA and CDR2 YSYEKL. The CDR3 is 15 residues long. V was cut by 1 base and J by 5 bases, with 14 bases left in between. This chain's CDR3 is CASSQARTRMETQYF. The CDR3 region has the DNA TGCGCCAGCAGCCAAGCCCGGACGAGGATGGAGACCCAGTACTTC.

The rearrangement joins TRBV5-6 to TRBJ1-6; D unresolved. CDR1 SGHDT and CDR2 YYEEEE come from the germline V gene. The V end lost 3 bases, the J end lost 0 bases, and 10 bases lay between the germline ends. The CDR3 has 16 residues. In nucleotides, the CDR3 is TGTGCCAGCAGCTCAAACCCCAGCTCCTATAATTCACCCCTCCACTTT. This translates into CASSSNPSSYNSPLHF. The complete variable domain, with remaining parts taken from reference TRBV5-6 and TRBJ1-6, reads DAGVTQSPTHLIKTRGQQVTLRCSPKSGHDTVSWYQQALGQGPQFIFQYYEEEERQRGNFPDRFSGHQFPNYSSELNVNALLLGDSALYLCASSSNPSSYNSPLHFGNGTRLTVT.

The rearrangement joins TRBV6-5 to TRBJ2-1; 10 bases fit TRBD2. Losses at the gene ends were 8 bases for V and 9 bases for J; bases not matched to a gene: 7. Germline CDR1 is MNHEY and CDR2 is SVGAGI. The CDR3 consists of 13 residues. CDR3 in amino acids: CASRIAGGGEQFF. The DNA for the CDR3 is TGTGCCAGCCGGATAGCGGGGGGTGGTGAGCAGTTCTTC.

This chain joins TRBV2 and TRBJ1-2; tentatively, D is TRBD1 (6 bases). CDR1 and CDR2 from the germline V gene are SNHLY and FYNNEI. This CDR3 comprises 14 residues. The ends were cut back, 3 bases at V and 12 bases at J, with 20 bases in the middle. This chain's CDR3 is CASSDGQQNSGDTF. Written as DNA, the CDR3 is TGTGCCAGCAGTGACGGACAGCAAAACTCTGGGGACACCTTC.

V and J are TRBV9 and TRBJ2-2, with D possibly TRBD2 on 6 matching bases. The CDR3 spans 13 residues. The V gene lost 6 bases and the J gene lost 5 bases, with 11 bases spanning the gap. CDR1 SGDLS and CDR2 YYNGEE come from the germline V gene. Here the CDR3 DNA reads TGTGCCAGCACCCTTGGGGGGACCGGGGAGCTGTTTTTT. Amino acid sequence: CASTLGGTGELFF. The full variable domain, rest sourced from reference TRBV9 and TRBJ2-2, is DSGVTQTPKHLITATGQRVTLRCSPRSGDLSVYWYQQSLDQGLQFLIQYYNGEERAKGNILERFSAQQFPDLHSELNLSSLELGDSALYFCASTLGGTGELFFGEGSRLTVL.

As to this clone: The same CDR3 also results from other DNA sequences found in this sample. This sequence joins TRBV30 and TRBJ2-2; D call uncertain. Trimming removed 5 bases from V and 2 bases from J, with 12 bases in between. The CDR3 is 14 amino acids. From germline, CDR1 is GTSNPN and CDR2 SVGIG (reference sequence). CDR3 region: CAWGWGLNTGELFF. Written as DNA, the CDR3 is TGTGCCTGGGGCTGGGGTCTAAACACCGGGGAGCTGTTTTTT.

The rearrangement joins TRBV4-1 to TRBJ1-5; TRBD1 matches at 10 bases. This CDR3 is built from 15 residues. J gave up 6 bases and V 0 bases, and 2 bases lay outside the gene matches. Germline V gives CDR1 MGHRA, CDR2 YSYEKL. CDR3 bases: TGCGCCAGCAGCCAAGACGACAGGGGGCGTCAGCCCCAGCATTTT. Encoded protein: CASSQDDRGRQPQHF.

This chain connects TRBV6-1 to TRBJ1-5; D perhaps matches TRBD1 (5 bases). The germline V gene has CDR1 MNHNS and CDR2 SASEGT. The CDR3 is made up of 14 amino acids. V was trimmed by 3 bases and J by 1 base, leaving 7 bases between them. The CDR3 DNA reads TGTGCCAGCAGTGACAGGGCGAGCAATCAGCCCCAGCATTTT. This encodes CASSDRASNQPQHF.

The chain is built from TRBV28 and TRBJ2-7; possibly TRBD1 for D (6 bases). Trimming pared 4 bases from V and 2 bases from J, leaving 15 bases between. The CDR3 is 15 amino acids. The germline gives CDR1 MDHEN, CDR2 SYDVKM. The CDR3 loop is CASSSQGRTAYEQYF. The CDR3 DNA is TGTGCCAGCAGTTCACAGGGAAGAACGGCCTACGAGCAGTACTTC.

The chain employs TRBV29-1 and TRBJ2-3; 11 bases map to TRBD1. The length of the CDR3 is 13 residues. CDR1 is SQVTM and CDR2 is ANQGSEA in the germline V gene. Trimming at V came to 5 bases and at J to 6 bases, leaving 4 bases not matched to a gene. DNA for the CDR3: TGCAGCGTTCGGACAGGGGGCAGGGATACGCAGTATTTT. It codes for CSVRTGGRDTQYF.

The genes are TRBV3-1 (or the pseudogene TRBV3-2) and TRBJ2-1, with D possibly matching TRBD2 (5 bases). The CDR3 is 16 residues long. Germline V lookup: CDR1 LGHDT, CDR2 YNNKEL (reference sequence). V lost 1 base, J lost 7 bases, and 17 bases lay in between. The CDR3 sequence: CASSQGTHGFGNEQFF. CDR3 in DNA: TGTGCCAGCAGCCAAGGGACTCACGGTTTCGGTAATGAGCAGTTCTTC.

The V call is TRBV3-1 (or the pseudogene TRBV3-2), the J call TRBJ2-5, with TRBD1 matching over 10 bases. This CDR3 contains 18 residues. J gave up 1 base and V 3 bases, and 11 bases lay outside the gene matches. Per germline, CDR1 LGHDT and CDR2 YNNKEL (reference sequence). CDR3: CASSQPDRGLWGQETQYF. CDR3 nucleotide sequence: TGTGCCAGCAGCCAGCCTGACAGGGGGCTATGGGGCCAAGAGACCCAGTACTTC.

This clone was seen once. The CDR3 DNA reads TGTGCCAGTAGTATTGGAGAGCTCTACAATGAGCAGTTCTTC. Its protein is CASSIGELYNEQFF. The chain uses TRBV19 and TRBJ2-1; D gene ambiguous. Per the germline V gene, CDR1 is LNHDA and CDR2 is SQIVND (reference sequence). V gave up 3 bases and J gave up 3 bases, with 9 bases separating them. The CDR3 runs 14 residues.

The rearrangement links TRBV5-4 to TRBJ1-2; 7 positions agree with TRBD1. The CDR3 length is 15 residues. J lost 1 base, V lost 0 bases, and 3 bases had no gene match. The germline V gene has CDR1 SGHNT and CDR2 YYREEE (reference sequence). The CDR3 DNA follows: TGTGCCAGCAGCTTGGGACAGGGACTTAACTATGGCTACACCTTC. Residues: CASSLGQGLNYGYTF.

The chain uses TRBV28 and TRBJ2-3, with 7 bases matching TRBD2. Germline V gene lookup returns CDR1 MDHEN and CDR2 SYDVKM. Trimming cost V 3 bases and J 4 bases; bases outside gene matches: 1. This CDR3 contains 13 residues. The CDR3 reads CASSFGGADTQYF. Written as DNA, the CDR3 is TGTGCCAGCAGTTTTGGGGGGGCAGATACGCAGTATTTT.

This clone has a single count. This rearrangement joins TRBV25-1 to TRBJ1-2; no definite D call. The CDR3 covers 11 residues. Trimming removed 3 bases at V and 8 bases at J, with 7 bases between. Germline V CDR1 and CDR2: MGHDK, SYGVNS. Written as DNA, the CDR3 is TGTGCCAGCAGTGACGGCAGCGGCTACACCTTC. Amino acids: CASSDGSGYTF.

This chain links TRBV7-2 with TRBJ2-2, with TRBD1 matching 8 bases. Trimming cost V 5 bases and J 7 bases; bases outside gene matches: 9. CDR1 is SGHTA and CDR2 is FQGNSA in the germline V gene. This CDR3 has 15 amino acids. CDR3 sequence (DNA): TGTGCCAGCAGCCTACAGGGGGGAGCCCTCGGGGAGCTGTTTTTT. It is translated as CASSLQGGALGELFF.

The DNA of the CDR3 is TGTGCCAGCAGTAGGACTAGCGGGAACACCGGGGAGCTGTTTTTT. Amino acids: CASSRTSGNTGELFF. The chain is built from TRBV7-2 and TRBJ2-2; 10 nucleotides agree with TRBD2. The CDR3 length is 15 residues. Germline assignment: CDR1 SGHTA and CDR2 FQGNSA. J lost 1 base, V lost 6 bases, and 2 bases had no gene match.